This TCR beta chain was observed in a study of shared clonotypes between healthy human individuals. At the level of the study: Per donor, CD8 memory used one plate, CD8 naive used two, CD4 memory used three and CD4 naive used three. Study conclusions and caveats: For naive CD4 cells, 4% to 5% of clonotypes were shared across a few donors.

This clone was counted between two and nine times. The antigen is not known. The length of the CDR3 is 14 residues. Germline CDR1 and CDR2: MNHNY and SVGAGI (reference sequence). V lost 6 bases, J lost 7 bases, and 16 bases lay in between. In the study's own analysis: Owing to the provision of junction-only sequences devoid of quality scores by immunoSEQ, filtering differed. Generated by immunoSEQ multiplex PCR, the TCRdb table keeps only in-frame clones and is missing some. The D gene and trimming were derived from the DNA, and the V and J assignments and clone size from that table. The sample lists hundreds of thousands of clones; about 74% were seen once.

The sequencing input was memory CD4+ T cells sorted from blood. Subset in this sample: CD45RA-negative fraction. The rearrangement links TRBV6-6 to TRBJ1-5; maybe TRBD1 (6 bases). The TCR sequence derives from a woman younger than 45 in good health. CDR3 sequence: CASRPQGRGQPQHF. The DNA of the CDR3 is TGTGCCAGCAGACCCCAGGGGAGGGGGCAGCCCCAGCATTTT.